This note documents a single T cell receptor (beta chain) sequence. The table lists this clonotype with many counts. Its antigen specificity is not known. One base away there is no much larger clone; base qualities are not given. Lymph node samples came from the axillary draining lymph nodes of breast cancer patients. Sequencing took place on an Illumina HiSeq 2000. TCR beta chain libraries were generated through multiplex PCR amplification. High-throughput sequencing was used to analyze the amplified TCR beta chain products. TCRdb reworked the public reads: Q25 trimming with fastp, MiXCR clone assembly, productive beta chains retained. Each CDR3 protein appears once, grouped with its most common genes and DNA. The sample records 150,000 to 200,000 distinct CDR3 sequences, around a third of which are singletons. Around 4% of the sample rests with the top ten. This sample is drawn from a study of breast tumors, draining lymph nodes, adjacent tissues (dated by TCRdb to 2016 to 2018). The study in broad terms: The study compared TCR beta repertoires across tumor, adjacent nontumor tissue and axillary lymph nodes from breast cancer patients. In human breast cancer, the study set out to assess how tumor, surrounding tissue and draining lymph node repertoires relate to one another and whether T cells might be exchanged between them. Study-wide findings and limitations: The similarity between tumor and nontumor tissue repertoires was significantly greater in luminal-like breast cancer than in basal-like breast cancer. The data were judged consistent with most tumor T cells deriving from the lymph node and then expanding within tumor tissue. Tumor T-cell repertoires showed less diversity than lymph node repertoires and more diversity than nontumor tissue repertoires, and tumor T-cell repertoires showed preferential V and J gene usage. Rather than being directly demonstrated, the conclusion that tumor T cells originate in lymph nodes was presented as consistent with a hypothesis.

Sequenced sample: axillary lymph node tissue. The TCR comes from a female donor with breast cancer. Some clones in this sample may be carry-over from other donors' samples.

The CDR3 sequence is CASSLGLREQYF. The DNA is as follows: TGCGCCAGCAGCTTGGGGCTCCGGGAGCAGTACTTC. The rearranged segments are TRBV5-1 and TRBJ2-7, with no confidently assigned D gene. Spanning cysteine to phenylalanine, the CDR3 consists of 12 amino acids. The sequence is cut down to CDR3 DNA, 36 bases in frame from base 1. A distance of 8 bases separates the germline ends of V and J, which lose 0 bases and 7 bases respectively. The germline V gene yields SGHRS for CDR1 and YFSETQ for CDR2.